The 24 T cell receptor beta chains below come from one sample, sequenced in a study of blood T cell repertoires in COVID-19. TCRdb keeps only in-frame clones here, not all; method: immunoSEQ multiplex PCR. There are 390,000 or so clones in the sample; about 87% occur only once, and under 11% lies in the top ten. The material sequenced was peripheral blood. All receptors derive from a woman aged 25 to 39 with COVID-19, enrolled during active disease.

The chain is built from TRBV5-1 and TRBJ2-7; TRBD2 agrees at 14 bases. Germline loops: CDR1 SGHRS, CDR2 YFSETQ. The V segment lost 4 bases and the J segment 5 bases; nucleotides outside the gene matches: 8. The CDR3 has 16 amino acids. CDR3 in amino acids: CASSPGLAGALHEQYF. In nucleotides, the CDR3 is TGCGCCAGCAGCCCGGGACTAGCGGGAGCCCTCCACGAGCAGTACTTC.

The chain has TRBV5-1 and TRBJ2-7; TRBD2 might be the D (5 bases). The CDR3 totals 12 residues. Germline CDR1 is SGHRS and CDR2 is YFSETQ. V was clipped by 4 bases and J by 7 bases, with 12 bases between them. CDR3 residues: CASSRPPGEQYF. The CDR3 bases are TGCGCCAGCAGCCGACCCCCGGGGGAGCAGTACTTC. Filled out from reference TRBV5-1 and TRBJ2-7, the complete variable domain reads KAGVTQTPRYLIKTRGQQVTLSCSPISGHRSVSWYQQTPGQGLQFLFEYFSETQRNKGNFPGRFSGRQFSNSRSEMNVSTLELGDSALYLCASSRPPGEQYFGPGTRLTVT.

The V gene is TRBV11-2, the J gene TRBJ2-1, with 9 bases that match TRBD2. Germline V lookup: CDR1 SGHAT, CDR2 FQNNGV. The CDR3 sequence is 14 residues long. After removal of 5 bases from V and 7 bases from J, the junction contained 6 bases not matched to a gene. CDR3 loop: CASSASGVLNEQFF. DNA of the CDR3: TGTGCCAGCAGCGCTAGCGGGGTCTTGAATGAGCAGTTCTTC.

The chain couples TRBV30 to TRBJ2-2, with TRBD2 matching over 10 bases. Unmatched junction bases numbered 8, after V lost 0 bases and J lost 10 bases. This CDR3 contains 15 residues. The V gene's germline CDR1 is GTSNPN and CDR2 SVGIG (reference sequence). The CDR3 sequence: CAWSVLLAGAKELFF. The CDR3 DNA sequence: TGTGCCTGGAGTGTACTCCTAGCGGGAGCTAAGGAGCTGTTTTTT.

This clone was seen only once. The genes are TRBV5-1 and TRBJ2-1; D not certain. Germline CDR1 and CDR2: SGHRS and YFSETQ. V was pared by 0 bases and J by 4 bases, with 11 bases between. This CDR3 spans 15 amino acids. CDR3 sequence: CASSLVGLTYNEQFF. In DNA form, the CDR3 reads TGCGCCAGCAGCTTGGTTGGGCTAACGTACAATGAGCAGTTCTTC.

The chain has TRBV6-5 and TRBJ2-7; tentative D call: TRBD2 (5 bases). V lost 2 bases to trimming and J lost 6 bases, with 11 bases between them. CDR3 length: 13 amino acids. CDR1 and CDR2 (germline): MNHEY, SVGAGI. CDR3 loop: CASSYPGGIEQYF. Here the CDR3 DNA reads TGTGCCAGCAGTTACCCCGGAGGAATCGAGCAGTACTTC.

The gene calls are TRBV18 and TRBJ1-2; D not certain. Germline lookup yields CDR1 KGHSH and CDR2 LQKENI. The germline V and J ends were trimmed by 2 bases and 8 bases, with 12 bases remaining between them. This CDR3 is 13 amino acids long. The CDR3 loop is CASSPKNEAGYTF. CDR3 DNA sequence: TGTGCCAGCTCACCAAAAAACGAGGCGGGCTACACCTTC.

V gene TRBV15 combines with J gene TRBJ2-5; 8 nucleotides line up with TRBD2. Trimming took 3 bases from V and 5 from J; bases not matched to a gene: 14. From germline, CDR1 is LNHNV and CDR2 YYDKDF (reference sequence). The CDR3 totals 17 residues. CDR3 bases: TGTGCCACCAGCAGTCCCGGGACTAGGTTCCCCGGGGAGACCCAGTACTTC. Protein sequence: CATSSPGTRFPGETQYF.

Only one count was recorded for this clone. This chain links TRBV10-2 with TRBJ2-5; 8 bases agree with TRBD1. Unmatched junction bases numbered 1, after V lost 4 bases and J lost 3 bases. Germline lookup yields CDR1 WSHSY and CDR2 SAAADI. The CDR3 spans 13 residues. CDR3 DNA: TGCGCCAGCAGTGGACAGGGGAAAGAGACCCAGTACTTC. This codes for CASSGQGKETQYF.

Note on this clone: Compared with germline, one end of the junction differs, possibly owing to a read error. The chain employs TRBV28 and TRBJ2-5; 8 bases match TRBD2. The CDR3 totals 14 residues. The germline CDR1 and CDR2 sequences are MDHEN and SYDVKM. The CDR3 here is CATSGPREAETQYF. The DNA for the CDR3 is TGTGCCACCAGTGGTCCGCGGGAGGCAGAGACCCAGTACTTC.

The sample holds one count of this clone. The rearrangement joins TRBV2 to TRBJ2-1; 10 bases match TRBD2. V shed 0 bases and J 12 bases; nucleotides not matched to a gene: 2. CDR3 size: 13 residues. Germline V gives CDR1 SNHLY, CDR2 FYNNEI. The CDR3 DNA reads TGTGCCAGCAGTGAAGCTGGGACTAGCGTGCAGTTCTTC. Translation: CASSEAGTSVQFF.

The chain employs TRBV5-4 and TRBJ2-3; D is undetermined. The V end lost 0 bases, the J end lost 5 bases, and 10 bases lay between the germline ends. CDR3 size: 14 residues. Per germline, CDR1 SGHNT and CDR2 YYREEE (reference sequence). This CDR3 reads CASSLDGGGDTQYF. The DNA for the CDR3 is TGTGCCAGCAGCTTGGATGGCGGCGGAGATACGCAGTATTTT.

This chain connects TRBV9 to TRBJ1-1; no reliable D call. The CDR3 runs to 13 residues. From germline, CDR1 is SGDLS and CDR2 YYNGEE. V lost 3 bases and J lost 0, with 6 bases in between. The CDR3 loop reads CASSGAVNTEAFF. The CDR3 region has the DNA TGTGCCAGCAGCGGGGCAGTGAACACTGAAGCTTTCTTT.

V and J are TRBV6-5 and TRBJ2-7, with a weak D call TRBD1 (6 bases). Germline-derived CDR1 and CDR2 are MNHEY and SVGAGI. The CDR3 covers 14 residues. The ends were cut back, 6 bases at V and 3 bases at J, with 15 bases in the middle. The CDR3 DNA reads as TGTGCCAGCAGCCCGGGACAAATACACTACGAGCAGTACTTC. Residues: CASSPGQIHYEQYF.

The chain's CDR3 is CASSRRVSGSETQYF. CDR3 DNA: TGTGCCAGCAGCCGCCGCGTTAGCGGGAGTGAGACCCAGTACTTC. The chain joins TRBV5-4 to TRBJ2-5; 9 nucleotides match TRBD2. In germline, CDR1 is SGHNT, CDR2 YYREEE (reference sequence). This CDR3 comprises 15 residues. V lost 4 bases to trimming and J lost 5 bases; unmatched junction nucleotides: 9.

The chain links TRBV3-1 (or the pseudogene TRBV3-2) to TRBJ2-7; TRBD2 might be the D (6 bases). CDR1 is LGHDT and CDR2 is YNNKEL in the germline V gene (reference sequence). V lost 1 base and J 3 bases, leaving 10 bases between the germline ends. This CDR3 has 14 residues. The CDR3 here is CASSQGDLIYEQYF. The CDR3 bases are TGTGCCAGCAGCCAAGGGGACTTAATCTACGAGCAGTACTTC.

The chain links TRBV11-2 to TRBJ1-2, with D tentatively TRBD1 (5 bases). The length of the CDR3 is 12 residues. CDR1 is SGHAT, CDR2 FQNNGV, per germline. V was clipped by 5 bases and J by 11 bases, with 15 bases between them. This chain's CDR3 is CASSILLTDYTF. The CDR3 region has the DNA TGTGCCAGCAGCATACTCCTGACAGATTACACCTTC.

V and J are TRBV9 and TRBJ2-3, with D tentatively TRBD2 (5 bases). CDR1 and CDR2 (germline): SGDLS, YYNGEE. CDR3 length equals 15 residues. Trimming cost V 4 bases and J 4 bases, with 16 bases left between them. The DNA of the CDR3 is TGTGCCAGCAGCCTCCGGACCGCGGGTGCAGATACGCAGTATTTT. Its protein is CASSLRTAGADTQYF. The complete variable domain, with remaining parts taken from reference TRBV9 and TRBJ2-3, reads DSGVTQTPKHLITATGQRVTLRCSPRSGDLSVYWYQQSLDQGLQFLIQYYNGEERAKGNILERFSAQQFPDLHSELNLSSLELGDSALYFCASSLRTAGADTQYFGPGTRLTVL.

The CDR3 coding sequence is TGCGCCAGCAGACGGACAGGGGGAGAGACCCAGTACTTC. This codes for CASRRTGGETQYF. The J gene is TRBJ2-5, the V gene TRBV4-1, with 10 positions matching TRBD1. The trim removed 6 bases at V and 4 bases at J, leaving 2 bases unmatched. Germline CDR1 reads MGHRA; CDR2 reads YSYEKL. This CDR3 spans 13 amino acids.

The rearrangement links TRBV6-5 to TRBJ2-1; weak D call: TRBD2 (5 bases). The CDR3 length is 13 residues. Germline CDR1 is MNHEY and CDR2 is SVGAGI. The V end was cut by 7 bases, the J end by 8 bases, with 15 bases between. For the CDR3, the DNA is TGTGCCAGCACTAGCCTCCCCGGGGATGAGCAGTTCTTC. Translated: CASTSLPGDEQFF.

This chain links TRBV19 with TRBJ2-1; D remains ambiguous. Trimming cost V 6 bases and J 7 bases, with 16 bases left between them. The CDR3 length is 14 residues. The germline CDR1 and CDR2 sequences are LNHDA and SQIVND (reference sequence). CDR3 nucleotides: TGTGCCAGTAGCCCCACTATCGGAAGGAATGAGCAGTTCTTC. As protein: CASSPTIGRNEQFF.

The J gene is TRBJ2-1, the V gene TRBV18; D might be TRBD2 (5 bases). CDR3 length: 12 amino acids. CDR1 is KGHSH, CDR2 LQKENI, per germline. Between the trimmed V and J ends, which lost 3 bases and 7 bases, there was a span of 7 bases. The CDR3 spells CASSPPGNEQFF. The DNA for the CDR3 is TGTGCCAGCTCACCCCCGGGAAATGAGCAGTTCTTC.

V is TRBV9 and J is TRBJ1-6; D gene ambiguous. CDR1 is SGDLS and CDR2 is YYNGEE in the germline V gene. There are 14 residues in the CDR3. The V end was cut by 1 base, the J end by 8 bases, with 10 bases between. CDR3 loop: CASSVTGVDSPLHF. DNA for the CDR3: TGTGCCAGCAGCGTAACCGGGGTTGATTCACCCCTCCACTTT.

J is TRBJ2-1 and V is TRBV7-9; 10 bases align to TRBD2. Trimming cost V 5 bases and J 8 bases; bases outside gene matches: 15. CDR3 length equals 17 residues. The V gene's germline CDR1 is SEHNR and CDR2 FQNEAQ (reference sequence). Written as DNA, the CDR3 is TGTGCCAGCAGCCAACCCTGGCCTAGCGGGAGTTATGATGAGCAGTTCTTC. This codes for CASSQPWPSGSYDEQFF.